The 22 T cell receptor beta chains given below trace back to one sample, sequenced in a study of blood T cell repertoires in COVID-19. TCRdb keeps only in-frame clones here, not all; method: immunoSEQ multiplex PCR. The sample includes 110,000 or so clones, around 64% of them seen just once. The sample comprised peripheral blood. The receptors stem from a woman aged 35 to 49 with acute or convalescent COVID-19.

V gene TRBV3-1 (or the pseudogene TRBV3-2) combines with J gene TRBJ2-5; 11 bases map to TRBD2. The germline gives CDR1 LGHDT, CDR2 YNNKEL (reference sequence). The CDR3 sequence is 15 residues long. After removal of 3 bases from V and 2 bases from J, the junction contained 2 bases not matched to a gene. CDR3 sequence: CASSHGTSGQETQYF. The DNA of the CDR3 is TGTGCCAGCAGCCACGGGACTAGCGGACAAGAGACCCAGTACTTC.

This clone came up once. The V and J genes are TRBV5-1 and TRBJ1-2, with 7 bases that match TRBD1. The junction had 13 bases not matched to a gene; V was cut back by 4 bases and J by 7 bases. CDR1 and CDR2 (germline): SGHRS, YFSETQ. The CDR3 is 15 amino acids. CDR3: CASSVGTDQLFGYTF. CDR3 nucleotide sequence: TGCGCCAGCAGCGTCGGGACAGACCAGCTATTTGGCTACACCTTC.

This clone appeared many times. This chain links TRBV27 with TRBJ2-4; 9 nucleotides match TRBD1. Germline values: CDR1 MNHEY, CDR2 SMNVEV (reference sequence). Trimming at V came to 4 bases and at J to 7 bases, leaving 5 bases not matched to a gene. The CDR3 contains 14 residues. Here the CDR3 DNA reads TGTGCCAGCAGTTCTGCGACAGGGGGGAACATTCAGTACTTC. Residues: CASSSATGGNIQYF.

The CDR3 nucleotides read TGTGCCAGCAGTTTAAATTCGGGGTTCGGCTACACCTTC. Translated: CASSLNSGFGYTF. V usage is TRBV12-3 or TRBV12-4 and J usage is TRBJ1-2; D gene unclear. Trimming took 2 bases from V and 8 from J, leaving 12 bases between them. The CDR3 totals 13 residues.

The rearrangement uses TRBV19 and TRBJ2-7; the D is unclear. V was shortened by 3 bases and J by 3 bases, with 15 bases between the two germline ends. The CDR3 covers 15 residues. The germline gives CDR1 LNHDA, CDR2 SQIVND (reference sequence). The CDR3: CASSITDRSLYEQYF. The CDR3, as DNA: TGTGCCAGTAGTATTACAGATCGGTCTCTCTACGAGCAGTACTTC.

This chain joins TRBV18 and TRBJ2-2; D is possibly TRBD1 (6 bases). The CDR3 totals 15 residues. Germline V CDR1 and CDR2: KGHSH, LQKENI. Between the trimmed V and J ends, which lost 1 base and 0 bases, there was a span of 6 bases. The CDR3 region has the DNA TGTGCCAGCTCACCACGGACAGCGAACACCGGGGAGCTGTTTTTT. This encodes CASSPRTANTGELFF.

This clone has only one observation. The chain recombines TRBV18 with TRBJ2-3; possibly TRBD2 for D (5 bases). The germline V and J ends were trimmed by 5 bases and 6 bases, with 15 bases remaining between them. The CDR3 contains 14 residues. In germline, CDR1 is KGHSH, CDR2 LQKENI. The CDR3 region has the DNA TGTGCCAGCTCAGACGGAAGGGAGTCGGATACGCAGTATTTT. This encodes CASSDGRESDTQYF.

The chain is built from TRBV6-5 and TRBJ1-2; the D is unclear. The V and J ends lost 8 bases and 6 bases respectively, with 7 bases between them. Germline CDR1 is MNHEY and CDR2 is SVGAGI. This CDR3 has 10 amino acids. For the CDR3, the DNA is TGTGCCAGCCCAGTGGATGGCTACACCTTC. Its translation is CASPVDGYTF.

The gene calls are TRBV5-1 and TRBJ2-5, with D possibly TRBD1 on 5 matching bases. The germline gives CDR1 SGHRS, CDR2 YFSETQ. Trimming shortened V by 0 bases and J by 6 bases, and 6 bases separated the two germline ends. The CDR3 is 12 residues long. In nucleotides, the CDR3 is TGCGCCAGCAGCTTGGAGGGGAAGACCCAGTACTTC. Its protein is CASSLEGKTQYF.

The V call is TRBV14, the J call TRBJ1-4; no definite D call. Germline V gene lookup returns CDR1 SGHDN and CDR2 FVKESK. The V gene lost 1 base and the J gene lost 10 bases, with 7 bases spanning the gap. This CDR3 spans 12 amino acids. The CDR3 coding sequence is TGTGCCAGCAGCCAAGGACCGGGAAAACTGTTTTTT. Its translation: CASSQGPGKLFF. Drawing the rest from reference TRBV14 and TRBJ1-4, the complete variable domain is EAGVTQFPSHSVIEKGQTVTLRCDPISGHDNLYWYRRVMGKEIKFLLHFVKESKQDESGMPNNRFLAERTGGTYSTLKVQPAELEDSGVYFCASSQGPGKLFFGSGTQLSVL.

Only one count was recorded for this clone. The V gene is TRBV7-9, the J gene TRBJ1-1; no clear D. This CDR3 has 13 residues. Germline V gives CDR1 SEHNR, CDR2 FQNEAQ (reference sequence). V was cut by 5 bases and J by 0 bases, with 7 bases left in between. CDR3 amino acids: CASSTSMNTEAFF. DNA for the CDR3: TGTGCCAGCAGCACATCCATGAACACTGAAGCTTTCTTT. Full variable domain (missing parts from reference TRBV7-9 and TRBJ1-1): DTGVSQNPRHKITKRGQNVTFRCDPISEHNRLYWYRQTLGQGPEFLTYFQNEAQLEKSRLLSDRFSAERPKGSFSTLEIQRTEQGDSAMYLCASSTSMNTEAFFGQGTRLTVV.

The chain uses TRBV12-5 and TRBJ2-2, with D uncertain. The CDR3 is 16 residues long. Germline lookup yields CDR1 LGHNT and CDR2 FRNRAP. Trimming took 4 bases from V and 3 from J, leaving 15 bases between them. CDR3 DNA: TGTGCTAGTGGTTCCACCCTCGAAAACTACACCGGGGAGCTGTTTTTT. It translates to CASGSTLENYTGELFF.

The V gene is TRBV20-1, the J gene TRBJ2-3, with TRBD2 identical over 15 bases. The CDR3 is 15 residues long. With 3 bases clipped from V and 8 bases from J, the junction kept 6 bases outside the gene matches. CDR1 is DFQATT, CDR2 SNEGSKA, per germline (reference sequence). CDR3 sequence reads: CSASAGTSGGSTQYF. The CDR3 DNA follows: TGCAGTGCTAGTGCCGGGACTAGCGGGGGGAGTACGCAGTATTTT.

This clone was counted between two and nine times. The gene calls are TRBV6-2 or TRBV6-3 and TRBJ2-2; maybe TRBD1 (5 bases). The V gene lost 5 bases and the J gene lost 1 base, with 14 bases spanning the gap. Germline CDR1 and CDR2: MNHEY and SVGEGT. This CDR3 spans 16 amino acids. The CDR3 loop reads CASSDFRERNTGELFF. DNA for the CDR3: TGTGCCAGCAGTGATTTCAGGGAAAGGAACACCGGGGAGCTGTTTTTT.

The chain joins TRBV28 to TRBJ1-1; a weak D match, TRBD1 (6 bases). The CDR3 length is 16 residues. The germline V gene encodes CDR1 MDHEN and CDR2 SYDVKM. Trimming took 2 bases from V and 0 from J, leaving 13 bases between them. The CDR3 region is CASSLKDRVMNTEAFF. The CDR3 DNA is TGTGCCAGCAGTTTAAAGGACAGAGTTATGAACACTGAAGCTTTCTTT.

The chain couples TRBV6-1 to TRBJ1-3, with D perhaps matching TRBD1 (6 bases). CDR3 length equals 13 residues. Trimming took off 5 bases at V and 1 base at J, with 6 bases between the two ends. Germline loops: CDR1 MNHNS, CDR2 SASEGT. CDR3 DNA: TGTGCCAGCAGTACAGGGTCTGGAAACACCATATATTTT. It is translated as CASSTGSGNTIYF.

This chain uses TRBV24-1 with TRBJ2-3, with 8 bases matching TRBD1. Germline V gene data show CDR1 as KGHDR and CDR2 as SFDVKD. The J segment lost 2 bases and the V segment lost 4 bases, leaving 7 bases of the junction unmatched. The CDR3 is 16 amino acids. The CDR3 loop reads CATSEGQETSTDTQYF. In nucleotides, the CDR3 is TGTGCCACCAGTGAGGGACAGGAGACTTCCACAGATACGCAGTATTTT.

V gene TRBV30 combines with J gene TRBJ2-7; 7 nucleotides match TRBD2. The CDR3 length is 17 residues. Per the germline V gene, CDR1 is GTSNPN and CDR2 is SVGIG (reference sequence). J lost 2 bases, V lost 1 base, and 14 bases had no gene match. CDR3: CAWSDLRGGGKAYEQYF. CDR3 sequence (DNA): TGTGCCTGGAGTGACCTCCGTGGGGGGGGAAAGGCCTACGAGCAGTACTTC.

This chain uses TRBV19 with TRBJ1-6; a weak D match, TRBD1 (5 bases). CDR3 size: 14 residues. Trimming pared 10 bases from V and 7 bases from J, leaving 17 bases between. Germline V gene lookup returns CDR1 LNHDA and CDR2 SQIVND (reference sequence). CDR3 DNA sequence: TGTGCCACCAAAGACAGTCACACAAATTCACCCCTCCACTTT. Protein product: CATKDSHTNSPLHF.

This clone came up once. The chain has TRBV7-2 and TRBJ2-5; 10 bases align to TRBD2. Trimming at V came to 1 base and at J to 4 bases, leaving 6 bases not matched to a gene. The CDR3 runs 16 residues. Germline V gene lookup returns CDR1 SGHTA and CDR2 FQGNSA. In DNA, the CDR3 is TGTGCCAGCAGCTTAGGCCCGGGACTAGCGTCAGAGACCCAGTACTTC. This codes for CASSLGPGLASETQYF.

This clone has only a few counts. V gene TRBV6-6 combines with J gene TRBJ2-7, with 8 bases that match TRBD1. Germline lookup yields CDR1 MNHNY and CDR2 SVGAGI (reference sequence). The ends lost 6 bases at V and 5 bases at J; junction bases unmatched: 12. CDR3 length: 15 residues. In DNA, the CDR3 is TGTGCCAGCAGAACCCGACAGGGGAGGAGAGACGAGCAGTACTTC. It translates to CASRTRQGRRDEQYF.

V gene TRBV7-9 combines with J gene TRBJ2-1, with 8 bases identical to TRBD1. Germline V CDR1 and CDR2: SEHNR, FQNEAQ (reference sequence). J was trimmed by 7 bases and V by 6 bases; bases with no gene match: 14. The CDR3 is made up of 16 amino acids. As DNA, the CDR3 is TGTGCCAGCAGTCCTCCTTTCTCCCAGGGGGCGAATGAGCAGTTCTTC. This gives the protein CASSPPFSQGANEQFF.